Each of the 28 T cell receptor beta chains below was sequenced from the same sample in a study of T-cell reconstitution after alpha-beta-depleted transplantation in children (dated by TCRdb to the mid-2010s). The library relied on PCR. Sequencing relied on an Illumina HiSeq 2500. TCR library preparation used molecular barcoding, with unique molecular identifiers applied to normalize quantification of the TCRbeta repertoire. TCRdb redid the processing of the public reads, applying fastp at Q25 and MiXCR, and retained in-frame beta chains. Here each entry gathers all rows of one CDR3 protein and keeps the most common genes and DNA. The sample table shows about 540,000 distinct CDR3 sequences, and around 17% are seen once. The ten largest clones add up to roughly 3.3% of the sample. Specimen: PBMCs from the stem cell graft donor, collected from the stem cell graft. These receptors originate from a human donor who donated a stem cell graft to a child with acute lymphoblastic leukemia.

The chain has TRBV29-1 and TRBJ2-2, with D unresolved. Between the trimmed V and J ends, which lost 6 bases and 1 base, there was a span of 6 bases. This CDR3 spans 12 amino acids. The germline CDR1 and CDR2 sequences are SQVTM and ANQGSEA. CDR3 amino acids: CSVFGNTGELFF. CDR3 bases: TGCAGCGTATTCGGGAACACCGGGGAGCTGTTTTTT.

This clonotype was counted only a few times. V usage is TRBV4-1 and J usage is TRBJ2-7; 8 nucleotides align to TRBD1. V lost 3 bases, J lost 6 bases, and 4 bases stayed unmatched. Germline loops: CDR1 MGHRA, CDR2 YSYEKL. The CDR3 sequence is 13 residues long. The CDR3 region is CASSHRGLSEQYF. CDR3 coding DNA: TGCGCCAGCAGCCACAGGGGGCTGAGCGAGCAGTACTTC.

The CDR3 nucleotides are TGTGCCAGCAGTCGACAGCACCCATTCACAGATACGCAGTATTTT. It is translated as CASSRQHPFTDTQYF. The chain uses TRBV2 and TRBJ2-3; weak D call: TRBD1 (5 bases). CDR1 SNHLY and CDR2 FYNNEI come from the germline V gene. V was cut by 5 bases and J by 2 bases, with 14 bases left in between. The CDR3 has 15 residues.

This clonotype was seen more than once but under ten times. This sequence joins TRBV4-1 and TRBJ2-5, with 8 bases fitting TRBD2. The CDR3 contains 16 residues. Germline loops: CDR1 MGHRA, CDR2 YSYEKL. V lost 4 bases, J lost 6 bases, and 13 bases stayed unmatched. The CDR3 sequence is CASSRIWTSLQKTQYF. The CDR3 DNA reads TGCGCCAGCAGCCGCATCTGGACTAGCCTCCAGAAGACCCAGTACTTC.

V is TRBV15 and J is TRBJ2-1, with 7 bases aligning to TRBD1. The CDR3 has 15 residues. CDR1 and CDR2 (germline): LNHNV, YYDKDF (reference sequence). V gave up 3 bases and J gave up 4 bases; unmatched junction bases: 6. The CDR3 bases are TGTGCCACCAGCAGTACAGGGGAAGCATACAATGAGCAGTTCTTC. Translating it yields CATSSTGEAYNEQFF.

This clonotype was detected only a few times. The chain recombines TRBV4-1 with TRBJ2-1; 7 bases agree with TRBD2. Per the germline V gene, CDR1 is MGHRA and CDR2 is YSYEKL. V lost 8 bases and J lost 9; bases outside the gene matches: 10. CDR3 length: 13 residues. In nucleotides, the CDR3 is TGCGCCAGCGCCGGACTAGAGGCACCTGAGCAGTTCTTC. Amino acid sequence: CASAGLEAPEQFF.

This clonotype was seen a few times. The chain couples TRBV11-2 to TRBJ2-7; D possibly uses TRBD1 or TRBD2 (5 bases each). The germline V gene has CDR1 SGHAT and CDR2 FQNNGV. CDR3 length equals 17 residues. Trimming removed 2 bases from V and 7 bases from J, with 24 bases in between. Here the CDR3 DNA reads TGTGCCAGCAGCTTAAGCCGCAGCCCGGGGCTTCGATGGGAGCAGTACTTC. Protein sequence: CASSLSRSPGLRWEQYF.

There are a few counts of this clonotype. This rearrangement joins TRBV27 to TRBJ1-5, with D maybe TRBD1 (6 bases). CDR3 size: 18 residues. V shed 0 bases and J shed 0 bases, with 15 bases lying between them. The germline CDR1 and CDR2 sequences are MNHEY and SMNVEV (reference sequence). The DNA for the CDR3 is TGTGCCAGCAGTTTATCTTGGGCAGGGGAGAATAGCAATCAGCCCCAGCATTTT. It encodes CASSLSWAGENSNQPQHF.

This clonotype has a handful of counts. At one end the junction does not follow the germline gene, possibly because of a read error. The chain uses TRBV4-2 and TRBJ2-1; D perhaps matches TRBD1 (7 bases). CDR1 is LGHNA, CDR2 YNFKEQ, per germline. CDR3 length equals 17 residues. Written as DNA, the CDR3 is TGTGCCAGCAGCAAAGAACAGGGGCGGGAAGAGACCAATGAGCAGTTCTTC. Amino acid sequence: CASSKEQGREETNEQFF.

The rearrangement uses TRBV3-1 and TRBJ1-5, with 8 bases aligning to TRBD1. Looked up from germline, CDR1 is LGHDT and CDR2 is YNNKEL (reference sequence). Trimming cost V 3 bases and J 9 bases; bases outside gene matches: 7. The CDR3 sequence is 14 residues long. The CDR3: CASSHAGQAAPQHF. CDR3 DNA sequence: TGTGCCAGCAGCCATGCGGGACAGGCAGCGCCCCAGCATTTT.

This clonotype has only a few counts. Here the CDR3 reads CASSWTGARGNSPLHF. The CDR3 DNA follows: TGCGCCAGCAGCTGGACAGGGGCCCGGGGTAACTCACCCCTCCACTTT. This chain uses TRBV5-1 with TRBJ1-6; 9 bases match TRBD1. The V gene end was trimmed by 3 bases and the J gene end by 10 bases; junction bases not matched to a gene: 11. Germline CDR1 reads SGHRS; CDR2 reads YFSETQ. The CDR3 contains 16 residues.

In its sample, this clonotype was seen a few times. The chain recombines TRBV9 with TRBJ2-4; tentative D call: TRBD2 (6 bases). Germline V gene lookup returns CDR1 SGDLS and CDR2 YYNGEE. The CDR3 totals 15 residues. Trimming took off 1 base at V and 9 bases at J, with 17 bases between the two ends. CDR3 DNA sequence: TGTGCCAGCAGCGTATTGGGGACTTTCCTGAGCATTCAGTACTTC. It is translated as CASSVLGTFLSIQYF.

The chain uses TRBV6-5 and TRBJ2-3; D unclear. V was trimmed by 8 bases and J by 10 bases, leaving 22 bases between them. CDR3 length: 14 amino acids. Germline CDR1 reads MNHEY; CDR2 reads SVGAGI. DNA of the CDR3: TGTGCCAGCTGTTGGTCAGACTTTGCCCCAGCGCAGTATTTT. Translating it yields CASCWSDFAPAQYF.

The chain couples TRBV11-2 to TRBJ2-1; maybe TRBD2 (5 bases). The germline CDR1 and CDR2 sequences are SGHAT and FQNNGV. V was cut by 5 bases and J by 10 bases, with 18 bases left in between. CDR3 length equals 14 residues. The CDR3 DNA follows: TGTGCCAGCAGCGGTCTAGTCGGGGTCGGGGAGCAGTTCTTC. This sequence encodes CASSGLVGVGEQFF.

This chain connects TRBV4-1 to TRBJ2-1; TRBD2 agrees at 8 bases. Germline values: CDR1 MGHRA, CDR2 YSYEKL. V was clipped by 4 bases and J by 8 bases; unmatched bases: 10. This CDR3 contains 15 residues. CDR3: CASSPYGRASDEQFF. The CDR3 DNA follows: TGCGCCAGCAGCCCTTACGGGAGGGCCTCGGATGAGCAGTTCTTC.

This clonotype was counted ten times or more. The chain carries TRBV5-1 and TRBJ2-1; 10 positions match TRBD2. The V gene end was trimmed by 2 bases and the J gene end by 8 bases; junction bases not matched to a gene: 7. The CDR3 extends over 15 amino acids. Germline CDR1 is SGHRS and CDR2 is YFSETQ. The CDR3 DNA sequence: TGCGCCAGCAGCTTTCGTCTAGCGGGAGCCGATGAGCAGTTCTTC. It encodes CASSFRLAGADEQFF.

The table lists this clonotype with a few counts. This sequence joins TRBV12-3 or TRBV12-4 and TRBJ2-7, with D hard to call. The CDR3 totals 14 residues. With 1 base removed from V and 6 bases from J, the gap between germline ends came to 13 bases. The CDR3 DNA reads TGTGCCAGCAGTTTAGGACTTAAGTTGAGCGAGCAGTACTTC. The encoded protein is CASSLGLKLSEQYF.

CDR3 DNA: TGTGCCAGCAGCAACGGGAGGGGCAATGAGCAGTTCTTC. This encodes CASSNGRGNEQFF. This rearrangement joins TRBV7-8 to TRBJ2-1; 8 nucleotides agree with TRBD2. CDR1 and CDR2 from the germline V gene are SGHVS and FQNEAQ. The CDR3 totals 13 residues. With 5 bases clipped from V and 6 bases from J, the junction kept 3 bases outside the gene matches. Full variable domain (remainder filled in from reference TRBV7-8 and TRBJ2-1): GAGVSQSPRYKVAKRGQDVALRCDPISGHVSLFWYQQALGQGPEFLTYFQNEAQLDKSGLPSDRFFAERPEGSVSTLKIQRTQQEDSAVYLCASSNGRGNEQFFGPGTRLTVL.

This clonotype was recorded a few times. The chain uses TRBV12-3 or TRBV12-4 and TRBJ2-3; D gene uncertain. This CDR3 contains 15 residues. V gave up 2 bases and J gave up 4 bases, with 13 bases separating them. CDR3 loop: CASSLRSSRADTQYF. The CDR3 nucleotides are TGTGCCAGCAGTTTAAGGTCGTCTAGGGCAGATACGCAGTATTTT.

The chain has TRBV5-1 and TRBJ2-3, with D tentatively TRBD2 (5 bases). CDR3 size: 14 residues. The germline V and J ends were trimmed by 3 bases and 2 bases, with 10 bases remaining between them. Germline V gene sequence: CDR1 SGHRS, CDR2 YFSETQ. The CDR3 loop reads CASSSPGDTDTQYF. For the CDR3, the DNA is TGCGCCAGCAGCTCTCCCGGGGACACAGATACGCAGTATTTT.

The chain uses TRBV5-1 and TRBJ2-3, with 11 bases lining up with TRBD2. With 2 bases clipped from V and 6 bases from J, the junction kept 5 bases outside the gene matches. This CDR3 region has 15 residues. CDR1 and CDR2 from the germline V gene are SGHRS and YFSETQ. The CDR3 here is CASSFQLAGADTQYF. CDR3 nucleotides: TGCGCCAGCAGCTTTCAACTAGCGGGAGCCGATACGCAGTATTTT.

This clonotype was detected a few times. This sequence joins TRBV14 and TRBJ1-2, with TRBD1 identical over 7 bases. V shed 5 bases and J 4 bases; nucleotides not matched to a gene: 4. The CDR3 runs 13 residues. Germline V CDR1 and CDR2: SGHDN, FVKESK. In nucleotides, the CDR3 is TGTGCCAGCAGCTGGGGACAGATCTATGGCTACACCTTC. It encodes CASSWGQIYGYTF.

The V and J genes are TRBV9 and TRBJ2-1, with 8 bases lining up with TRBD2. The CDR3 spans 14 residues. Germline V gene sequence: CDR1 SGDLS, CDR2 YYNGEE. With 0 bases clipped from V and 6 bases from J, the junction kept 2 bases outside the gene matches. The CDR3 nucleotides read TGTGCCAGCAGCGTAGGAACTAGCGGCAATGAGCAGTTCTTC. This encodes CASSVGTSGNEQFF.

This clonotype was detected many times. This rearrangement joins TRBV9 to TRBJ2-1; D perhaps matches TRBD2 (6 bases). CDR3 length equals 13 residues. Germline CDR1 and CDR2: SGDLS and YYNGEE. Trimming stripped 0 bases from V and 9 bases from J, with 10 bases between. CDR3 sequence (DNA): TGTGCCAGCAGCGTAGGCCTAGCGAGTGAGCAGTTCTTC. This gives the protein CASSVGLASEQFF.

This clonotype was seen more than once but under ten times. The chain carries TRBV7-2 and TRBJ2-7; TRBD2 agrees at 8 bases. Germline CDR1 is SGHTA and CDR2 is FQGNSA. V gave up 5 bases and J gave up 1 base; unmatched junction bases: 13. This CDR3 spans 17 amino acids. Written as DNA, the CDR3 is TGTGCCAGCAGCCGAACCGCAGCGGGAGCGATATCCTACGAGCAGTACTTC. Translating gives CASSRTAAGAISYEQYF. The full variable domain, its missing parts supplied by reference TRBV7-2 and TRBJ2-7, is GAGVSQSPSNKVTEKGKDVELRCDPISGHTALYWYRQSLGQGLEFLIYFQGNSAPDKSGLPSDRFSAERTGGSVSTLTIQRTQQEDSAVYLCASSRTAAGAISYEQYFGPGTRLTVT.

This clonotype was seen a handful of times. The chain combines TRBV25-1 with TRBJ2-1; 12 bases are a match to TRBD2. Germline V lookup: CDR1 MGHDK, CDR2 SYGVNS. There are 16 residues in the CDR3. Trimming removed 3 bases from V and 6 bases from J; junction bases left unmatched: 6. CDR3 sequence (DNA): TGTGCCAGCAGTGACCCTAGCGGGAGGGCCGTCAATGAGCAGTTCTTC. It yields the protein CASSDPSGRAVNEQFF.

V usage is TRBV5-5 and J usage is TRBJ1-1, with D uncertain. The germline V gene encodes CDR1 SGHKS and CDR2 YYEKEE (reference sequence). This CDR3 region has 12 residues. V gave up 4 bases and J gave up 2 bases, with 6 bases separating them. The DNA of the CDR3 is TGTGCCAGCAGCCAAAGAAACACTGAAGCTTTCTTT. This encodes CASSQRNTEAFF. The complete variable domain, with remaining parts taken from reference TRBV5-5 and TRBJ1-1, reads DAGVTQSPTHLIKTRGQQVTLRCSPISGHKSVSWYQQVLGQGPQFIFQYYEKEERGRGNFPDRFSARQFPNYSSELNVNALLLGDSALYLCASSQRNTEAFFGQGTRLTVV.

The genes are TRBV4-1 and TRBJ2-5, with D unclear. V was pared by 4 bases and J by 3 bases, with 9 bases between. The CDR3 spans 13 residues. Germline V gene sequence: CDR1 MGHRA, CDR2 YSYEKL. The CDR3 reads CASSRTKEETQYF. DNA for the CDR3: TGCGCCAGCAGCCGCACAAAGGAAGAGACCCAGTACTTC.